A selection of T cell receptor beta chains follows, all from one sample in a study of cytomegalovirus exposure and HLA in healthy donors. Generated by immunoSEQ multiplex PCR, the TCRdb table keeps only in-frame clones and is missing some. The profile shows a few hundred thousand clones, roughly 84% of them singletons. The sample comprised PBMCs. The receptor source for this set is a young man in good health and CMV-seropositive. Each CDR3 is given with its conserved first and last residue. A D gene is named only where the DNA matches it firmly. Some rows mark clone size as missing; the rest say once, few, many or name a class of expanded clone.

j_call v_call clone_size d_call cdr3_nt cdr3_aa
TRBJ2-1 TRBV28 once . TGTGCCAGCAGATTGCCTAACTCCTACAATGAGCAGTTCTTC CASRLPNSYNEQFF
TRBJ2-7 TRBV5-4 . . TGTGCCAGCAGCTTGGGGGCAGAGGACTACGAGCAGTACTTC CASSLGAEDYEQYF
TRBJ1-3 TRBV5-1 . TRBD1 TGCGCCAGCAGCTCGCGACTACAGGGGCCGATAAGCCTCACCGCTGGAAACACCATATATTTT CASSSRLQGPISLTAGNTIYF
TRBJ1-1 TRBV28 . . TGTGCCAGCTATCCCTGGACGAACACTGAAGCTTTCTTT CASYPWTNTEAFF
TRBJ2-1 TRBV4-2 many . TGTGCCAGCAGCCAAGATACGGGGGAGCAGTTCTTC CASSQDTGEQFF
TRBJ2-1 TRBV6-5 . TRBD1 TGTGCCAGCAGTTTCCGGACAGGACGATACAATGAGCAGTTCTTC CASSFRTGRYNEQFF
TRBJ2-1 TRBV2 . TRBD2 TGTGCCAGCAGCGACCGACTAGCGCCGAGCTCCTACAATGAGCAGTTCTTC CASSDRLAPSSYNEQFF
TRBJ1-1 TRBV28 once . TGTGCCAGCAGTTCGATGACCCGGGGGGCTTTCTTT CASSSMTRGAFF
TRBJ2-3 TRBV2 . . TGTGCCAGCATCCGTGCGGTGAACACAGATACGCAGTATTTT CASIRAVNTDTQYF
TRBJ2-2 TRBV9 . . TGTGCCAGCAGCGTCTCCCGGGTTGCGAACACCGGGGAGCTGTTTTTT CASSVSRVANTGELFF
TRBJ2-1 TRBV10-1 . . TGCGCCAGCCTCATAAAGAGTGAGCAGTTCTTC CASLIKSEQFF
TRBJ2-3 TRBV5-1 . TRBD2 TGCGCCAGCAGCTTGGCCGTTTTTCTAGCGGGATCAGATACGCAGTATTTT CASSLAVFLAGSDTQYF
TRBJ2-7 TRBV28 . TRBD2 TGTGCCAGCAGTTTCGGGCTAGCGGGGAGGAACGAGCAGTACTTC CASSFGLAGRNEQYF
TRBJ1-2 TRBV6-6 . . TGTGCCAGCAGCAACAGGGTGTGGGATGGCTACACCTTC CASSNRVWDGYTF
TRBJ1-5 TRBV25-1 . . TGTGCCAGCAGTGAATCTGGCAGGAGCAATCAGCCCCAGCATTTT CASSESGRSNQPQHF
TRBJ1-2 TRBV10-3 . . TGTGCCATCAGTGAGTCTCGGGACCGTTCGTTGAACACCTTC CAISESRDRSLNTF
TRBJ2-7 TRBV6-5 . . TGTGCCAGCAGACCCGCTGAAAACTACGAGCAGTACTTC CASRPAENYEQYF
TRBJ1-5 TRBV28 . TRBD1 TGTGCCAGCAGTTTGGACAGGGGGAATCAGCCCCAGCATTTT CASSLDRGNQPQHF
TRBJ2-5 TRBV5-4 . . TGTGCCAGCAGCTTCCTGGGTTATCACGGAGAGACCCAGTACTTC CASSFLGYHGETQYF
TRBJ1-2 TRBV5-1 . . TGCGCCAGCAGCTTGGGGGAGACAGCCGCCTATGGCTACACCTTC CASSLGETAAYGYTF
TRBJ2-2 TRBV28 . . TGTGCCAGCAACTCACAGGGGAACACCGGGGAGCTGTTTTTT CASNSQGNTGELFF
TRBJ1-2 TRBV5-1 . . TGCGCCAGCAGCTTGGATCAGGCTAACTATGGCTACACCTTC CASSLDQANYGYTF
TRBJ1-2 TRBV20-1 . . TGCAGTGCTAGTAATCGGAATGGCTACACCTTC CSASNRNGYTF
TRBJ2-7 TRBV28 . TRBD2 TGTGCCAGCAGTTCCCTAGCCGGGCGGGAGATCTACACCCTTGCCTACGAGCAGTACTTC CASSSLAGREIYTLAYEQYF
TRBJ1-5 TRBV7-2 . . TGTGCCAGCAGCTTTCTACAGGGAGGCCAGCCCCAGCATTTT CASSFLQGGQPQHF
TRBJ2-1 TRBV5-5 . . TGTGCCAGCAGCAGTGCGGATGAGCAGTTCTTC CASSSADEQFF
TRBJ2-7 TRBV6-1 . . TGTGCCAGCAGTGAAGGGGGGGAGAGCTACCACGAGCAGTACTTC CASSEGGESYHEQYF
TRBJ1-1 TRBV25-1 . . TGTGCCAGCAGTCAAACGGGTCTGTACACTGAAGCTTTCTTT CASSQTGLYTEAFF
TRBJ2-7 TRBV6-4 . TRBD2 TGTGCCAGCAAGCTAGCGGGAGGGTCCTACGAGCAGTACTTC CASKLAGGSYEQYF
TRBJ1-5 TRBV4-1 few . TGCGCCAGCCGAGCGGGGGCAGGCCAGCCCCAGCATTTT CASRAGAGQPQHF
TRBJ1-2 TRBV6-4 . . TGTGCCAGCAGTGATCAGGGAACCTATGGCTACACCTTC CASSDQGTYGYTF
TRBJ2-7 TRBV15 . . TGTGCCACCAGCAGAGGACAGGACGAGCAGTACTTC CATSRGQDEQYF
TRBJ2-1 TRBV7-9 . TRBD2 TGTGCCAGCAGCGGACTAGCGGGAGGGAGTAGAACCTACAATGAGCAGTTCTTC CASSGLAGGSRTYNEQFF
TRBJ1-2 TRBV7-2 . . TGTGCCAGCAGCCGGACCGATCAAAACTATGGCTACACCTTC CASSRTDQNYGYTF
TRBJ2-7 TRBV7-2 . . TGTGCCAGCAGCTTAGTTCCGGGAGTAGTCCACGAGCAGTACTTC CASSLVPGVVHEQYF
TRBJ1-5 TRBV6-6 . TRBD1 TGTGCCAGCAGCAAACAGGGGGCCAATCAGCCCCAGCATTTT CASSKQGANQPQHF
TRBJ2-1 TRBV9 . TRBD2 TGTGCCAGCAGCGTAAGGGTAGCGGGAGGTGATGAGCAGTTCTTC CASSVRVAGGDEQFF
TRBJ2-7 TRBV2 . . TGTGCCAGCAGGCCAGTCCTATCCCTGGAGCAGTACTTC CASRPVLSLEQYF
TRBJ1-4 TRBV6-1 . . TGTGCCAGCTTGGAAAAGATTAATGAAAAACTGTTTTTT CASLEKINEKLFF
TRBJ1-1 TRBV4-1 few . TGCGCCAGCAGCCAAGATCGCAGGGGGAACACTGAAGCTTTCTTT CASSQDRRGNTEAFF
TRBJ2-7 TRBV5-1 . . TGCGCCAGCAGCATCGACACCTACGAGCAGTACTTC CASSIDTYEQYF
TRBJ2-3 TRBV27 . . TGTGCCAGCAGCGAAGTAGGAGGAGATACGCAGTATTTT CASSEVGGDTQYF
TRBJ2-7 TRBV7-6 . TRBD2 TGTGCCAGCAGCGTTGGGACCGGGAGGTCTGGGTACGAGCAGTACTTC CASSVGTGRSGYEQYF
TRBJ1-1 TRBV27 . TRBD1 TGTGCCAGCATCGAAGGGGGCCGCGCGAACACTGAAGCTTTCTTT CASIEGGRANTEAFF
TRBJ2-7 TRBV6-1 . TRBD2 TGTGCCAGCAGTCTCCGGCGGGAGAAGTACGAGCAGTACTTC CASSLRREKYEQYF
TRBJ2-7 TRBV6-1 . . TGTGCCAGCAACTCGAGAACCTACGAGCAGTACTTC CASNSRTYEQYF
TRBJ2-7 TRBV20-1 . . TGCAGTGCGGCAGGCGGCTACGAGCAGTACTTC CSAAGGYEQYF
TRBJ2-1 TRBV28 . . TGTGCCAGCAGTTTAGATGAGCAGTTCTTC CASSLDEQFF
TRBJ2-1 TRBV14 . . TGTGCCAGCAGCCAAGATATCATAAGGCGGGGCTACAATGAGCAGTTCTTC CASSQDIIRRGYNEQFF
TRBJ2-7 TRBV4-1 . TRBD2 TGCGCCAGCAGCCAAGATGGGTCGCTAGCGGCGCCCTACGAGCAGTACTTC CASSQDGSLAAPYEQYF
TRBJ2-3 TRBV6-5 . TRBD2 TGTGCCAGCACCCTCGGGGGGGTGACAGATACGCAGTATTTT CASTLGGVTDTQYF
TRBJ2-1 TRBV14 . . TGTGCCAGCAGCCAAGATTCGGATGAGCAGTTCTTC CASSQDSDEQFF
TRBJ1-1 TRBV5-1 . . TGCGCCAGCCGCGTGGGCGAGAACACTGAAGCTTTCTTT CASRVGENTEAFF
TRBJ2-7 TRBV30 . . TGTGCCTGGAGTGTACTGAGTTACGAGCAGTACTTC CAWSVLSYEQYF
TRBJ2-2 TRBV7-2 . TRBD1 TGTGCCAGCAGCTTAGTCTTGGCAGGGGGTACCGGGGAGCTGTTTTTT CASSLVLAGGTGELFF
TRBJ2-3 TRBV5-6 . . TGTGCCAGCAGCCTCTCTCGGGGCGCAGATACGCAGTATTTT CASSLSRGADTQYF
TRBJ1-5 TRBV5-4 many . TGTGCCAGCAGCATGGCAGGGATGGGCAATCAGCCCCAGCATTTT CASSMAGMGNQPQHF
TRBJ1-2 TRBV5-1 . . TGCGCCAGCAGCTTGGATAGGGCAAGGGGCTACACCTTC CASSLDRARGYTF